These 29 T cell receptor beta chains came from one sample sequenced in a study of blood T cell repertoires in COVID-19. Measured with immunoSEQ multiplex PCR; TCRdb has only the in-frame clones, and not every one. Here the sample spans roughly 330,000 clones, more than 75% being singletons. The sample taken for sequencing was peripheral blood. The receptors here all came from a woman between 45 and 65 years old with active or convalescent COVID-19.

V and J are TRBV30 and TRBJ1-2; weak D call: TRBD1 (5 bases). Trimming removed 2 bases from V and 6 bases from J, with 13 bases in between. Germline assignment: CDR1 GTSNPN and CDR2 SVGIG (reference sequence). This CDR3 comprises 13 residues. CDR3 sequence: CAWSLDGQHGYTF. The CDR3 DNA is TGTGCCTGGAGTTTGGATGGACAACATGGCTACACCTTC.

V gene TRBV5-5 combines with J gene TRBJ1-5; D remains unclear. The ends were cut back, 0 bases at V and 5 bases at J, with 6 bases in the middle. There are 13 residues in the CDR3. Germline values: CDR1 SGHKS, CDR2 YYEKEE (reference sequence). The chain's CDR3 is CASSLVGDQPQHF. DNA for the CDR3: TGTGCCAGCAGCTTGGTCGGAGATCAGCCCCAGCATTTT.

This chain uses TRBV29-1 with TRBJ2-2, with TRBD1 matching 12 bases. The CDR3 runs 17 residues. The V segment lost 2 bases and the J segment 5 bases; nucleotides outside the gene matches: 9. Germline CDR1 reads SQVTM; CDR2 reads ANQGSEA. The CDR3 region is CSVETYPGQGATGELFF. For the CDR3, the DNA is TGCAGCGTTGAAACGTACCCGGGACAGGGGGCTACCGGGGAGCTGTTTTTT.

The V and J genes are TRBV29-1 and TRBJ1-1; possibly TRBD1 for D (6 bases). CDR1 SQVTM and CDR2 ANQGSEA come from the germline V gene. The CDR3 has 15 residues. Trimming cost V 1 base and J 1 base, with 13 bases left between them. CDR3 amino acids: CSVEGDHRENTEAFF. CDR3 in DNA: TGCAGCGTTGAAGGGGACCACAGGGAGAACACTGAAGCTTTCTTT.

This chain links TRBV21-1 with TRBJ2-7; the DNA was not compared with TRBD2, the D call given in the table. TRBV21-1 counts as a pseudogene. CDR3 length equals 15 residues. The CDR3 spells CASSRLERSSYEQYF. CDR3 nucleotides: TGTGCCAGCAGCCGGTTGGAACGGAGCTCCTACGAGCAGTACTTC.

This clone was recorded many times. The gene calls are TRBV7-2 and TRBJ2-7; D not resolved. The germline CDR1 and CDR2 sequences are SGHTA and FQGNSA. This CDR3 has 12 residues. The ends were cut back, 1 base at V and 4 bases at J, with 5 bases in the middle. In DNA, the CDR3 is TGTGCCAGCAGCTTAGTAGAATACGAGCAGTACTTC. Translating it yields CASSLVEYEQYF.

The chain links TRBV6-1 to TRBJ1-2, with a possible D match to TRBD1 (5 bases). V lost 2 bases and J lost 2, with 18 bases in between. Germline V gives CDR1 MNHNS, CDR2 SASEGT. CDR3 length: 17 residues. CDR3 nucleotide sequence: TGTGCCAGCAGTGAATCGCCAACAGGACCTACCAACTATGGCTACACCTTC. Translated, it gives CASSESPTGPTNYGYTF.

The chain recombines TRBV21-1 with TRBJ2-1; the table's TRBD1 call for D was not verified on the DNA. TRBV21-1 is a pseudogene segment. The CDR3 spans 14 residues. CDR3 coding DNA: TGTGCCAGCAGCGACAGGTTACCCTACAATGAGCAGTTCTTC. It encodes CASSDRLPYNEQFF.

V is TRBV4-1 and J is TRBJ1-3; D is possibly TRBD1 (6 bases). The CDR3 covers 15 residues. V was trimmed by 4 bases and J by 6 bases, leaving 16 bases between them. Germline values: CDR1 MGHRA, CDR2 YSYEKL. The CDR3: CASSPLGRGENTIYF. In DNA, the CDR3 is TGCGCCAGCAGCCCCTTAGGCAGGGGAGAAAACACCATATATTTT.

The chain employs TRBV12-5 and TRBJ2-1, with 8 bases fitting TRBD2. V dropped 4 bases and J dropped 5; count of bases not matched to a gene: 19. This CDR3 comprises 19 residues. The germline V gene encodes CDR1 LGHNT and CDR2 FRNRAP. DNA for the CDR3: TGTGCTAGTGGTTCTTCTACCATAGCGGGGAGGCTTTTTCACAATGAGCAGTTCTTC. Its protein product is CASGSSTIAGRLFHNEQFF.

The chain joins TRBV7-9 to TRBJ2-1; a weak D match, TRBD2 (6 bases). Germline CDR1 SEHNR, CDR2 FQNEAQ (reference sequence). This CDR3 has 15 amino acids. The germline V and J ends were trimmed by 2 bases and 7 bases, with 15 bases remaining between them. The CDR3, as DNA: TGTGCCAGCAGCTTAATCTCGCGGGAAGGGAATGAGCAGTTCTTC. It encodes CASSLISREGNEQFF.

The chain carries TRBV6-5 and TRBJ1-2, with D perhaps TRBD1 (5 bases). Between the trimmed V and J ends, which lost 6 bases and 8 bases, there was a span of 16 bases. The germline CDR1 and CDR2 sequences are MNHEY and SVGAGI. The CDR3 consists of 13 residues. CDR3 in DNA: TGTGCCAGCAGGGTTGACACAGGTGGAGGCTACACCTTC. Amino acid sequence: CASRVDTGGGYTF.

The count of this clone is one. The rearrangement joins TRBV27 to TRBJ2-1; no reliable D call. The V gene lost 6 bases and the J gene lost 5 bases, with 5 bases spanning the gap. Germline V CDR1 and CDR2: MNHEY, SMNVEV (reference sequence). This CDR3 is built from 11 residues. CDR3 region: CASSFHNEQFF. The CDR3 DNA follows: TGTGCCAGCAGCTTTCACAATGAGCAGTTCTTC.

This rearrangement joins TRBV19 to TRBJ1-2; 7 bases map to TRBD1. Germline lookup yields CDR1 LNHDA and CDR2 SQIVND (reference sequence). The CDR3 runs 13 residues. V lost 6 bases and J lost 3; bases outside the gene matches: 4. CDR3 in amino acids: CASSHTGDYGYTF. DNA of the CDR3: TGTGCCAGTAGCCATACAGGGGACTATGGCTACACCTTC.

The rearrangement joins TRBV7-2 to TRBJ1-2; 11 nucleotides align to TRBD1. This CDR3 contains 14 residues. Germline CDR1 is SGHTA and CDR2 is FQGNSA. V dropped 6 bases and J dropped 3; count of bases not matched to a gene: 3. This CDR3 reads CASRRTGGHYGYTF. The CDR3 DNA follows: TGTGCCAGCAGGCGGACAGGGGGCCACTATGGCTACACCTTC.

The chain employs TRBV2 and TRBJ1-1, with D uncertain. The CDR3 has 12 amino acids. Germline V gives CDR1 SNHLY, CDR2 FYNNEI. The V end was cut by 4 bases, the J end by 7 bases, with 10 bases between. CDR3 in amino acids: CASSATENEAFF. The DNA for the CDR3 is TGTGCCAGCAGTGCAACTGAAAATGAAGCTTTCTTT.

The chain is built from TRBV7-2 and TRBJ2-7; a weak D match, TRBD2 (6 bases). Per germline, CDR1 SGHTA and CDR2 FQGNSA. Trimming pared 6 bases from V and 7 bases from J, leaving 22 bases between. The CDR3 has 15 residues. CDR3 residues: CASSPGGSGYLEQYF. In DNA form, the CDR3 reads TGTGCCAGCAGTCCTGGGGGGAGCGGGTATCTAGAGCAGTACTTC. The full variable domain, rest sourced from reference TRBV7-2 and TRBJ2-7, is GAGVSQSPSNKVTEKGKDVELRCDPISGHTALYWYRQSLGQGLEFLIYFQGNSAPDKSGLPSDRFSAERTGGSVSTLTIQRTQQEDSAVYLCASSPGGSGYLEQYFGPGTRLTVT.

The chain links TRBV4-1 to TRBJ2-1; 10 positions match TRBD2. With V trimmed by 3 bases and J by 2 bases, 4 bases remained unmatched. Germline values: CDR1 MGHRA, CDR2 YSYEKL. This CDR3 has 16 residues. The CDR3, as DNA: TGCGCCAGCAGCCACGGCCTAGCGGGGGCCTACAATGAGCAGTTCTTC. It yields the protein CASSHGLAGAYNEQFF.

The CDR3 nucleotides read TGTGCCAGCAGCCCACCGGGGGATGGGGGCACAGATACGCAGTATTTT. Its protein is CASSPPGDGGTDTQYF. The chain couples TRBV13 to TRBJ2-3; weak D call: TRBD2 (6 bases). The CDR3 contains 16 residues. Per the germline V gene, CDR1 is PRHDT and CDR2 is FYEKMQ (reference sequence). V lost 5 bases and J lost 1, with 16 bases in between.

The CDR3 sequence is CASSLRTGKYYGYTF. The CDR3 DNA reads as TGTGCCAGCAGCCTCCGGACAGGGAAATACTATGGCTACACCTTC. V gene TRBV28 combines with J gene TRBJ1-2; TRBD1 aligns across 8 bases. V was clipped by 6 bases and J by 3 bases; unmatched bases: 9. Per germline, CDR1 MDHEN and CDR2 SYDVKM. This CDR3 has 15 residues.

The V gene is TRBV5-1, the J gene TRBJ2-1; possible D gene TRBD1, 6 bases. Trimming cost V 4 bases and J 3 bases, with 14 bases left between them. Germline assignment: CDR1 SGHRS and CDR2 YFSETQ. The CDR3 is made up of 15 amino acids. CDR3 sequence: CASSLSLQGYNEQFF. The CDR3 nucleotides are TGCGCCAGCAGCCTCTCATTACAGGGCTACAATGAGCAGTTCTTC. The full variable domain, rest sourced from reference TRBV5-1 and TRBJ2-1, is KAGVTQTPRYLIKTRGQQVTLSCSPISGHRSVSWYQQTPGQGLQFLFEYFSETQRNKGNFPGRFSGRQFSNSRSEMNVSTLELGDSALYLCASSLSLQGYNEQFFGPGTRLTVL.

V and J are TRBV6-6 and TRBJ2-7, with D maybe TRBD1 (6 bases). Germline V gene lookup returns CDR1 MNHNY and CDR2 SVGAGI (reference sequence). Trimming removed 5 bases at V and 0 bases at J, with 14 bases between. CDR3 length equals 15 residues. CDR3 nucleotides: TGTGCCAGCAGTCCTCCCCGGGACACCTCCTACGAGCAGTACTTC. This codes for CASSPPRDTSYEQYF.

This chain connects TRBV19 to TRBJ1-2, with no clear D. Germline V gives CDR1 LNHDA, CDR2 SQIVND (reference sequence). The CDR3 is made up of 11 amino acids. Between the trimmed V and J ends, which lost 5 bases and 8 bases, there was a span of 9 bases. The CDR3 spells CASSPSVGYTF. The CDR3 nucleotides are TGTGCCAGTAGTCCCTCGGTGGGCTACACCTTC.

The chain recombines TRBV19 with TRBJ1-5, with a possible D match to TRBD1 (5 bases). The germline V and J ends were trimmed by 6 bases and 3 bases, with 12 bases remaining between them. Germline lookup yields CDR1 LNHDA and CDR2 SQIVND (reference sequence). This CDR3 comprises 14 residues. The chain's CDR3 is CASSTGHPNQPQHF. The CDR3, as DNA: TGTGCCAGTAGCACAGGACACCCCAATCAGCCCCAGCATTTT.

The chain joins TRBV7-2 to TRBJ1-1; 7 nucleotides line up with TRBD1. The V segment lost 5 bases and the J segment 4 bases; nucleotides outside the gene matches: 7. The CDR3 consists of 14 residues. Germline V gene sequence: CDR1 SGHTA, CDR2 FQGNSA. The CDR3 loop reads CASSAGQKVTEAFF. The CDR3 DNA reads TGTGCCAGCAGCGCGGGACAGAAAGTCACTGAAGCTTTCTTT.

V and J are TRBV7-8 and TRBJ2-3; 10 bases map to TRBD1. Germline values: CDR1 SGHVS, CDR2 FQNEAQ. J was trimmed by 4 bases and V by 5 bases; bases with no gene match: 6. The CDR3 runs to 15 residues. CDR3 DNA: TGTGCCAGCAGCCCGACAGGGGGCCGTGCAGATACGCAGTATTTT. Translated, it gives CASSPTGGRADTQYF.

V is TRBV5-1 and J is TRBJ2-2; 9 bases are shared with TRBD2. The V segment lost 2 bases and the J segment 3 bases; nucleotides outside the gene matches: 2. The CDR3 runs 15 residues. Germline lookup yields CDR1 SGHRS and CDR2 YFSETQ. The CDR3 DNA reads TGCGCCAGCAGCTTAGTAGCGGGAGACACCGGGGAGCTGTTTTTT. It translates to CASSLVAGDTGELFF.

The chain combines TRBV28 with TRBJ2-7, with 8 bases that match TRBD1. From germline, CDR1 is MDHEN and CDR2 SYDVKM. Trimming removed 4 bases from V and 2 bases from J; junction bases left unmatched: 4. The CDR3 consists of 14 residues. The CDR3 loop reads CASSYTTGAYEQYF. The CDR3 DNA reads as TGTGCCAGCAGTTATACGACAGGGGCCTACGAGCAGTACTTC.

V is TRBV18 and J is TRBJ2-2, with 8 bases fitting TRBD1. V shed 3 bases, J shed 4 bases, and the junction held 7 bases outside the gene matches. Per the germline V gene, CDR1 is KGHSH and CDR2 is LQKENI. The CDR3 extends over 16 amino acids. The CDR3 sequence: CASSPPRGLGTGELFF. The CDR3 region has the DNA TGTGCCAGCTCACCTCCCAGGGGGCTGGGCACCGGGGAGCTGTTTTTT.